Given below is one T cell receptor (beta chain) in context. Antigen: not known. This specimen belongs to a study of human T cells and chemical hapten exposure. In the study overall: Diphenylcyclopropenone was applied weekly to patients' scalps across the roughly 23-week study. Broader study findings: Unchanged with DPC sensitization were TCRs above 1 in 1000 frequency.

Time point here: patch test 3, about 24 weeks after DPC sensitization. Indicated treatment: therapeutic diphenylcyclopropenone sensitization with weekly scalp DPC. Donors were 18 to 70-year-old alopecia patients suitable for DPC. Single cDNA molecules in the library carried unique molecular identifiers attached during preparation. TCRdb analysed the RACE reads with MiXCR anew, one entry per CDR3 protein. The data show more than 85,000 distinct CDR3 sequences, 30% to 35% seen once. The source was whole blood, collected in connection with sensitization to the hapten diphenylcyclopropenone (DPC). This sequence was found in a man aged 35 to 55 with alopecia areata. Some clones in this sample may be carry-over from other donors' samples.

The CDR3 reads CASSFTPDPGLGTDTQYF. The CDR3 DNA sequence: TGTGCCAGCAGCTTCACCCCGGATCCGGGCCTGGGCACAGATACGCAGTATTTT. The chain joins TRBV9 to TRBJ2-3; D is unresolved. V was clipped by 4 bases and J by 1 base, with 22 bases between them. Germline values: CDR1 SGDLS, CDR2 YYNGEE. The CDR3 runs 18 residues. Using reference TRBV9 and TRBJ2-3 for the parts outside the CDR3, the full variable domain is DSGVTQTPKHLITATGQRVTLRCSPRSGDLSVYWYQQSLDQGLQFLIQYYNGEERAKGNILERFSAQQFPDLHSELNLSSLELGDSALYFCASSFTPDPGLGTDTQYFGPGTRLTVL.